This T cell receptor beta chain stems from a study of blood T cells in healthy people across ages. V was pared by 3 bases and J by 8 bases, with 10 bases between. The CDR3 is 12 amino acids. Germline V CDR1 and CDR2: DFQATT, SNEGSKA (reference sequence). This clonotype was seen at least ten times. With a J-beta primer mix and a sample-barcoded 5' primer, a second PCR ran about 7 to 12 cycles. Each CDR3 protein gets one entry after TCRdb re-called the 5' RACE reads with MiXCR. The data show some 700,000 distinct CDR3 sequences, around 46% seen once. The study drew donors from healthy Caucasian individuals in Russia aged about 6 to 100.

This rearrangement joins TRBV20-1 to TRBJ1-4, with D unclear. Sequencing input: blood. This TCR was sampled from a woman in her sixties in good health. The CDR3 coding sequence is TGCAGTGCTAGTCGTAATTCAGAAAAACTGTTTTTT. Protein sequence: CSASRNSEKLFF.